The 26 T cell receptor beta chains in this list originate from one sample, sequenced in a study of shared clonotypes between healthy human individuals. The protocol was immunoSEQ multiplex PCR, while the TCRdb copy is restricted to in-frame clones and leaves out a portion. This table has approximately 2.5 million clones, approximately 92% appearing once. Material for sequencing was naive CD4+ T cells sorted from blood. Subset denoted: CD45RA+ positively selected. These receptors were obtained from a man between 18 and 35 years old in good health.

The rearrangement joins TRBV10-2 to TRBJ2-7; 11 positions match TRBD2. From germline, CDR1 is WSHSY and CDR2 SAAADI. There are 13 residues in the CDR3. Losses at the gene ends were 7 bases for V and 7 bases for J; bases not matched to a gene: 6. The DNA for the CDR3 is TGCGCCAGCACTCTAGCGGGAGGAGTTGAGCAGTACTTC. This encodes CASTLAGGVEQYF.

This chain joins TRBV5-1 and TRBJ2-7; 15 bases agree with TRBD2. The J segment lost 0 bases and the V segment lost 4 bases, leaving 11 bases of the junction unmatched. This CDR3 is 19 amino acids long. Germline CDR1 reads SGHRS; CDR2 reads YFSETQ. The CDR3 DNA is TGCGCCAGCAGCGTACAGGGGACTAGCGGGAGGTCCAGCTCCTACGAGCAGTACTTC. Residues: CASSVQGTSGRSSSYEQYF.

This chain links TRBV5-1 with TRBJ1-2; D possibly corresponds to TRBD1 (6 bases). The CDR3 contains 13 residues. Germline CDR1 SGHRS, CDR2 YFSETQ. The ends were cut back, 2 bases at V and 3 bases at J, with 8 bases in the middle. DNA of the CDR3: TGCGCCAGCAGCTTTGGGGGCTACTATGGCTACACCTTC. Translated, it gives CASSFGGYYGYTF.

The CDR3 DNA reads as TGTGCCAGTAGCCCGGGGGGAGGGGAGCCCCAGCATTTT. It codes for CASSPGGGEPQHF. V gene TRBV19 combines with J gene TRBJ1-5; tentative D call: TRBD1 (5 bases). The length of the CDR3 is 13 residues. V was clipped by 6 bases and J by 8 bases, with 14 bases between them. Germline loops: CDR1 LNHDA, CDR2 SQIVND (reference sequence). Full variable domain (rest looked up from reference TRBV19 and TRBJ1-5): DGGITQSPKYLFRKEGQNVTLSCEQNLNHDAMYWYRQDPGQGLRLIYYSQIVNDFQKGDIAEGYSVSREKKESFPLTVTSAQKNPTAFYLCASSPGGGEPQHFGDGTRLSIL.

The J gene is TRBJ2-2, the V gene TRBV7-8, with D possibly called TRBD1 or TRBD2 (6 bases each). From germline, CDR1 is SGHVS and CDR2 FQNEAQ. The V gene lost 3 bases and the J gene lost 3 bases, with 14 bases spanning the gap. This CDR3 spans 16 amino acids. The CDR3 DNA follows: TGTGCCAGCAGCTTGTGGCGGGACAAAGACACCGGGGAGCTGTTTTTT. This codes for CASSLWRDKDTGELFF.

Note on this clone: The identical CDR3 is also encoded by other nucleotide sequences in the sample. This rearrangement joins TRBV19 to TRBJ1-2; unclear D gene. This CDR3 spans 14 amino acids. The germline V gene encodes CDR1 LNHDA and CDR2 SQIVND (reference sequence). The V end was cut by 1 base, the J end by 2 bases, with 8 bases between. CDR3 nucleotide sequence: TGTGCCAGTAGTATAGGAACCCCCAACTATGGCTACACCTTC. Amino acid sequence: CASSIGTPNYGYTF.

This clone was seen a single time. The chain recombines TRBV9 with TRBJ2-5; D assignment may be TRBD1 or TRBD2 (5 bases each). The length of the CDR3 is 14 residues. The ends were cut back, 0 bases at V and 4 bases at J, with 10 bases in the middle. CDR1 is SGDLS, CDR2 YYNGEE, per germline. The CDR3, as DNA: TGTGCCAGCAGCGTAGTAGGGGCGGGAGAGACCCAGTACTTC. It is translated as CASSVVGAGETQYF.

This chain links TRBV6-6 with TRBJ2-1; TRBD2 aligns across 12 bases. Germline values: CDR1 MNHNY, CDR2 SVGAGI (reference sequence). V lost 6 bases, J lost 7 bases, and 10 bases stayed unmatched. The CDR3 consists of 16 residues. In nucleotides, the CDR3 is TGTGCCAGCAGGCCACCGACTAGCGGGAGTTCGAATGAGCAGTTCTTC. This translates into CASRPPTSGSSNEQFF.

This chain uses TRBV18 with TRBJ1-5, with no clear D. Trimming took off 6 bases at V and 0 bases at J, with 6 bases between the two ends. Looked up from germline, CDR1 is KGHSH and CDR2 is LQKENI. The CDR3 has 13 residues. Here the CDR3 reads CASSLVSNQPQHF. The CDR3 DNA reads TGTGCCAGCTCTTTAGTTAGCAATCAGCCCCAGCATTTT.

The genes are TRBV27 and TRBJ2-7, with 9 bases that match TRBD2. Germline CDR1 is MNHEY and CDR2 is SMNVEV (reference sequence). The V and J ends lost 5 bases and 2 bases, in that order; junction bases with no gene match: 7. The CDR3 consists of 15 residues. The CDR3, as DNA: TGTGCCAGCAGTCCCTACTTAGCGGGGGCCTACGAGCAGTACTTC. This gives the protein CASSPYLAGAYEQYF.

The rearrangement links TRBV27 to TRBJ1-3; D is unresolved. CDR3 length: 14 amino acids. CDR1 and CDR2 (germline): MNHEY, SMNVEV (reference sequence). Trimming pared 7 bases from V and 1 base from J, leaving 11 bases between. The CDR3 is CASKNRGSGNTIYF. CDR3 bases: TGTGCCAGCAAAAATCGGGGTTCTGGAAACACCATATATTTT.

V usage is TRBV11-2 and J usage is TRBJ2-2, with D possibly TRBD1 on 6 matching bases. The CDR3 extends over 15 amino acids. V was trimmed by 10 bases and J by 4 bases, leaving 19 bases between them. Germline CDR1 SGHAT, CDR2 FQNNGV. DNA for the CDR3: TGTGCCATCAGGACCCAGAGGGGGACCACCGGGGAGCTGTTTTTT. Protein product: CAIRTQRGTTGELFF.

With respect to this clone: Other DNA sequences from this sample encode an identical CDR3 as well. The gene calls are TRBV9 and TRBJ1-3; weak D call: TRBD1 (6 bases). Germline CDR1 reads SGDLS; CDR2 reads YYNGEE. The V and J ends lost 4 bases and 1 base respectively, with 9 bases between them. This CDR3 has 14 residues. CDR3 sequence (DNA): TGTGCCAGCAGCCCACAGGGATCTGGAAACACCATATATTTT. It codes for CASSPQGSGNTIYF.

This sequence joins TRBV4-1 and TRBJ1-1; D gene unclear. CDR1 and CDR2 from the germline V gene are MGHRA and YSYEKL. This CDR3 region has 14 residues. Trimming removed 3 bases from V and 7 bases from J, with 15 bases in between. The CDR3 sequence is CASSHPGVVIEAFF. CDR3 coding DNA: TGCGCCAGCAGCCATCCGGGAGTGGTGATTGAAGCTTTCTTT.

The rearrangement joins TRBV4-1 to TRBJ1-4, with unresolved D. Germline CDR1 and CDR2: MGHRA and YSYEKL. Trimming removed 0 bases from V and 11 bases from J, with 16 bases in between. The CDR3 totals 15 residues. The CDR3 nucleotides read TGCGCCAGCAGCCAAGAGGGAGGTAACCTGTCCAAACTGTTTTTT. It yields the protein CASSQEGGNLSKLFF.

The chain employs TRBV5-1 and TRBJ2-3; a weak D match, TRBD1 (5 bases). V dropped 0 bases and J dropped 0 bases, with 14 bases sitting between them. The germline V gene has CDR1 SGHRS and CDR2 YFSETQ. The CDR3 consists of 17 residues. This CDR3 is CASSLGVAGSSTDTQYF. CDR3 bases: TGCGCCAGCAGCTTGGGGGTGGCAGGGTCTAGCACAGATACGCAGTATTTT.

The rearrangement links TRBV6-6 to TRBJ1-5; no clear D. Germline CDR1 and CDR2: MNHNY and SVGAGI (reference sequence). This CDR3 has 16 amino acids. Trimming removed 2 bases at V and 0 bases at J, with 11 bases between. DNA of the CDR3: TGTGCCAGCAGTTACGGCGAGTCCCGTAGCAATCAGCCCCAGCATTTT. It codes for CASSYGESRSNQPQHF.

The chain carries TRBV5-4 and TRBJ1-1, with D unresolved. From germline, CDR1 is SGHNT and CDR2 YYREEE (reference sequence). Between the trimmed V and J ends, which lost 2 bases and 7 bases, there was a span of 12 bases. There are 13 residues in the CDR3. The CDR3 sequence: CASSLAHRVEAFF. CDR3 DNA sequence: TGTGCCAGCAGCTTAGCTCACCGGGTTGAAGCTTTCTTT.

The rearrangement joins TRBV18 to TRBJ2-3; 11 bases fit TRBD2. This CDR3 contains 18 residues. Germline assignment: CDR1 KGHSH and CDR2 LQKENI. The ends lost 4 bases at V and 0 bases at J; junction bases unmatched: 9. The CDR3 is CASSLPSGGPTSTDTQYF. The DNA of the CDR3 is TGTGCCAGCTCACTACCTAGCGGGGGGCCGACTAGCACAGATACGCAGTATTTT.

This sequence joins TRBV2 and TRBJ1-3; D gene ambiguous. V was cut by 4 bases and J by 4 bases, with 14 bases left in between. The CDR3 has 15 amino acids. Germline CDR1 is SNHLY and CDR2 is FYNNEI. DNA of the CDR3: TGTGCCAGCAGTGTGTCACCGTTTTCCGGAAACACCATATATTTT. Amino acids: CASSVSPFSGNTIYF.

This chain uses TRBV7-2 with TRBJ2-6; D gene uncertain. V dropped 5 bases and J dropped 2 bases, with 7 bases sitting between them. Germline V gene sequence: CDR1 SGHTA, CDR2 FQGNSA. The CDR3 is 14 amino acids. The CDR3 loop reads CASSPTTGANVLTF. In DNA, the CDR3 is TGTGCCAGCAGCCCAACCACTGGGGCCAACGTCCTGACTTTC.

The genes are TRBV11-1 and TRBJ2-7; D is perhaps TRBD2 (6 bases). The CDR3 sequence is 16 residues long. V was shortened by 4 bases and J by 6 bases, with 22 bases between the two germline ends. The germline V gene has CDR1 SGHAT and CDR2 FQDESV (reference sequence). As DNA, the CDR3 is TGTGCCAGCAGCTCCCGACCTACAGTGGCCGGGGGCGAGCAGTACTTC. Its translation is CASSSRPTVAGGEQYF.

The gene calls are TRBV7-9 and TRBJ2-7; possibly TRBD2 for D (5 bases). CDR1 is SEHNR and CDR2 is FQNEAQ in the germline V gene (reference sequence). The germline V and J ends were trimmed by 11 bases and 4 bases, with 12 bases remaining between them. This CDR3 is built from 11 residues. CDR3 protein: CAREGIYEQYF. CDR3 DNA sequence: TGTGCCCGGGAAGGGATATACGAGCAGTACTTC.

V is TRBV5-4 and J is TRBJ2-2; D might be TRBD1 or TRBD2, each matching 5 bases. The germline gives CDR1 SGHNT, CDR2 YYREEE (reference sequence). This CDR3 has 13 amino acids. V lost 2 bases and J lost 9, with 11 bases in between. Here the CDR3 reads CASSLGTTRELFF. The CDR3 nucleotides are TGTGCCAGCAGCTTAGGGACCACACGGGAGCTGTTTTTT.

The V call is TRBV6-1, the J call TRBJ1-1, with TRBD1 as a possible D gene (6 bases). The CDR3 loop spans 16 amino acids. V dropped 0 bases and J dropped 5 bases, with 16 bases sitting between them. CDR1 is MNHNS and CDR2 is SASEGT in the germline V gene. Here the CDR3 reads CASSEATAGDGTEAFF. CDR3 coding DNA: TGTGCCAGCAGTGAAGCAACGGCAGGGGATGGGACTGAAGCTTTCTTT.

A few counts support this clone. V and J are TRBV7-2 and TRBJ1-1; D is unclear. CDR1 and CDR2 from the germline V gene are SGHTA and FQGNSA. This CDR3 region has 13 residues. Trimming took off 4 bases at V and 5 bases at J, with 11 bases between the two ends. This chain's CDR3 is CASSSIPMTEAFF. The CDR3 nucleotides read TGTGCCAGCAGCTCAATCCCCATGACTGAAGCTTTCTTT.